This T cell receptor beta chain is from a study of T cells after yellow fever vaccination. Study-level information: Preparation of the low-cell-number fractions used SMART-Seq v4 Ultra Low Input. General study findings and limits: Weaker, the secondary response peaked sooner, at day 5 versus 15. Some clonotypes, a small share, were shared between CD4 and CD8 compartments.

This clonotype turned up a few times. The antigen remains undetermined. Template switching with 5'RACE generated the TCR cDNA and added a universal primer site and UMIs. MiXCR, applied by TCRdb to the 5' RACE reads, yields one record per CDR3 protein. This repertoire shows 450,000 to 550,000 distinct CDR3 sequences, 20% to 25% found once; its top ten account for about a sixth. Germline CDR1 and CDR2: SGHTA and FQGNSA. Trimming cost V 5 bases and J 2 bases, with 14 bases left between them. The length of the CDR3 is 15 residues. The source of this sequence is a man between 18 and 29 years old who received the YFV17D yellow fever vaccine. This material consisted of PBMCs, taken less than 25 days after the first yellow fever vaccination. The V and J genes are TRBV7-2 and TRBJ2-3, with D possibly called TRBD1 or TRBD2 (6 bases each). CDR3 nucleotide sequence: TGTGCCAGCAGCCACCCGGGGGCCCCCACAGATACGCAGTATTTT. Translating gives CASSHPGAPTDTQYF.